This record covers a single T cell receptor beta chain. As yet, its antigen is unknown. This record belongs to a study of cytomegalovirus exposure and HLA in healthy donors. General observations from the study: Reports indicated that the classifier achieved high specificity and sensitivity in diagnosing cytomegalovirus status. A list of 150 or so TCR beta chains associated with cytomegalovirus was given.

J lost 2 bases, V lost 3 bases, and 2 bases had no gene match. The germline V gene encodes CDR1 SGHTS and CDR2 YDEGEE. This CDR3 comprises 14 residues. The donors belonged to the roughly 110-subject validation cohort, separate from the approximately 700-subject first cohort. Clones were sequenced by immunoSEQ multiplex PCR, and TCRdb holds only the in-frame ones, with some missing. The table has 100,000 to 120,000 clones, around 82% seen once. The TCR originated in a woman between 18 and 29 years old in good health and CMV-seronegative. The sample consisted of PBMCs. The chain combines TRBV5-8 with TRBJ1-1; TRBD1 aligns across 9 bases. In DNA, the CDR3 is TGTGCCAGCAGCTCGGGACAGGGAAACACTGAAGCTTTCTTT. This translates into CASSSGQGNTEAFF.